The TCR beta chain under discussion was sequenced for a study of blood T cell repertoires in COVID-19 (dated by TCRdb to about 2020). At the level of the whole study: The collaborator samples originated in the United States, Italy and Spain and spanned the acute and convalescent phases of COVID-19. Deeply sampled blood TCRbeta repertoires from subjects exposed to, actively infected with, or recovered from COVID-19 were included in the dataset. Sample metadata almost always included a de-identified subject ID, COVID-19 status, age in years and sex. A freely available public database, intended as a resource for researchers studying the immune response to SARS-CoV-2, is where the repertoires were released. Where available, HLA class I and class II types were obtained from metadata supplied by the sample provider rather than from assay-based typing. The samples were drawn from two sources: the first 160 participants of the ongoing ImmuneRACE study, and approximately 1,300 subjects contributed by 6 global collaborators. The prospective study material was composed of cDNA or gDNA derived from T cells, B-cell-depleted T cells, or PBMCs.

The paper's findings and limits, for the study overall: How much clinical and demographic metadata was included differed by source and by participant, and the metadata was provided uncurated.

TCRbeta CDR3 regions were amplified from genomic DNA using the immunoSEQ Assay, a bias-controlled multiplex PCR. As for the original processing: Nucleated cell counts per sample were estimated from amplification of reference gene primers within the assay. To quantify the absolute abundance of each unique TCRbeta CDR3 rearrangement, sequence reads were collapsed and filtered. Productive Simpson clonality was computed per sample as the square root of Simpson's diversity index over productive rearrangements. In its TCRdb copy, this immuneACCESS table keeps in-frame sequences only and misses some clones. Where compared with another copy, unresolved V genes explain less than half of these, and the others have no known cause. V, J and clone size derive from that table, while D and trimming were established from the DNA sequence. The sample table shows 100,000 or so clones, and approximately 78% are seen once. 15% of the sample lies in the top ten.

About this clone itself: What this receptor recognizes is not known. Base quality data are lacking; no much larger clone is found one base away.

Whole blood was collected in K2EDTA tubes by collaborating institutions according to the institutions' own protocols. For TCRbeta analysis, collaborators shipped samples in one of three forms: frozen whole blood, isolated PBMCs, or DNA extracted from either of those sample types. This clonotype originated in a woman of 80 years or more with acute or convalescent COVID-19. The sequenced material came from peripheral blood.

The CDR3 reads CASSRGQDYGYTF. The nucleotides are TGTGCCAGCAGTAGGGGGCAAGACTATGGCTACACCTTC. Recombination connected TRBV2 to TRBJ1-2, with 7 bases aligning to TRBD1. CDR3 length: 13 amino acids, cysteine to phenylalanine. Only CDR3 DNA remains: 39 bases, in frame from the first base. V is cut back by 5 bases and J by 3 bases, with 3 bases in the junction unmatched. CDR1 is given as SNHLY and CDR2 as FYNNEI, both from the germline V gene.